Each of the 23 T cell receptor beta chains below was sequenced from the same sample in a study of post-analysis software for immune sequencing data. Overall study results and limits: When patients were compared with controls, about five TRBV segments were more frequent, TRBV5-6, TRBV5-1 and TRBV20-1 among them.

What these receptors recognize is not known. TCR beta cDNA libraries included unique molecular identifiers. TCRdb used MiXCR to reprocess the PCR reads, holding one entry per CDR3 protein. The profile shows 820,000 or so distinct CDR3 sequences, approximately 57% of them singletons. Sequenced: blood. Receptors were obtained from a girl under 18 with multiple sclerosis.

V usage is TRBV20-1 and J usage is TRBJ2-7, with D perhaps matching TRBD1 (5 bases). V lost 3 bases and J 1 base, leaving 16 bases between the germline ends. The germline CDR1 and CDR2 sequences are DFQATT and SNEGSKA (reference sequence). This CDR3 is built from 15 residues. The CDR3 nucleotides are TGCAGTGCTAGTATGGGTCAGGGCCTTTCCTACGAGCAGTACTTC. This codes for CSASMGQGLSYEQYF.

This sequence joins TRBV4-2 and TRBJ1-2, with D possibly being TRBD1 (5 bases). Per the germline V gene, CDR1 is LGHNA and CDR2 is YNFKEQ. V was trimmed by 0 bases and J by 5 bases, leaving 10 bases between them. The CDR3 has 14 amino acids. The CDR3 region has the DNA TGTGCCAGCAGCCAAGAAGGGGATAGGTATGGCTACACCTTC. Its protein is CASSQEGDRYGYTF.

The table lists this clonotype with a few counts. This chain joins TRBV4-1 and TRBJ1-2; 10 positions match TRBD1. CDR1 is MGHRA, CDR2 YSYEKL, per germline. This CDR3 spans 16 amino acids. The J segment lost 5 bases and the V segment lost 0 bases, leaving 6 bases of the junction unmatched. CDR3 in DNA: TGCGCCAGCAGCCAAGAGGAGGGACAGGGGATATATGGCTACACCTTC. Translation gives CASSQEEGQGIYGYTF.

The rearrangement joins TRBV12-3 or TRBV12-4 to TRBJ2-4, with D possibly TRBD2 on 6 matching bases. V was pared by 0 bases and J by 4 bases, with 7 bases between. The length of the CDR3 is 14 residues. The CDR3 DNA follows: TGTGCCAGCAGTTTAGCGGGACTGAAAAACATTCAGTACTTC. The encoded protein is CASSLAGLKNIQYF.

V and J are TRBV12-3 or TRBV12-4 and TRBJ1-6; D might be TRBD1 (6 bases). The CDR3 runs 14 residues. Trimming left V 4 bases short and J 10 bases short, with 14 bases between. The CDR3 reads CASSWRQVLSPLHF. CDR3 bases: TGTGCCAGCAGTTGGAGACAGGTTCTGTCACCCCTCCACTTT.

J is TRBJ1-1 and V is TRBV3-1; D gene unclear. The ends were cut back, 3 bases at V and 1 base at J, with 6 bases in the middle. CDR1 is LGHDT and CDR2 is YNNKEL in the germline V gene (reference sequence). This CDR3 region has 13 residues. CDR3 in DNA: TGTGCCAGCAGCCAGGGTGCGAACACTGAAGCTTTCTTT. Residues: CASSQGANTEAFF.

This chain joins TRBV5-1 and TRBJ1-2; tentative D call: TRBD1 (5 bases). The CDR3 extends over 16 amino acids. V lost 1 base and J 2 bases, leaving 15 bases between the germline ends. The germline V gene encodes CDR1 SGHRS and CDR2 YFSETQ. The CDR3 region is CASSLRTKALNYGYTF. The CDR3 DNA reads TGCGCCAGCAGCTTGCGGACAAAGGCGCTCAACTATGGCTACACCTTC.

The chain carries TRBV20-1 and TRBJ1-2, with a tentative D call TRBD1 (5 bases). CDR1 DFQATT and CDR2 SNEGSKA come from the germline V gene (reference sequence). Trimming removed 2 bases from V and 8 bases from J, with 12 bases in between. CDR3 length: 12 amino acids. CDR3 protein: CSARIGDRGYTF. The CDR3 coding sequence is TGCAGTGCTAGAATAGGGGATCGCGGCTACACCTTC.

This clonotype has just one count. This chain connects TRBV7-9 to TRBJ1-1; TRBD1 is a possible D gene (5 bases). The CDR3 runs 15 residues. Deletions cut 0 bases from V and 1 base from J, with 9 bases between. CDR1 SEHNR and CDR2 FQNEAQ come from the germline V gene (reference sequence). CDR3 loop: CASSLAGARNTEAFF. The CDR3, as DNA: TGTGCCAGCAGCTTAGCAGGGGCCCGGAACACTGAAGCTTTCTTT.

The chain has TRBV7-8 and TRBJ2-7; either TRBD1 or TRBD2 may supply D (6 bases each). V lost 5 bases to trimming and J lost 9 bases, with 17 bases between them. Germline lookup yields CDR1 SGHVS and CDR2 FQNEAQ. The length of the CDR3 is 13 residues. CDR3 DNA sequence: TGTGCCAGCAGCCCACGACAGGACGGGGGGCAGTACTTC. This codes for CASSPRQDGGQYF.

The V gene is TRBV20-1, the J gene TRBJ2-5; TRBD1 agrees at 11 bases. J lost 5 bases, V lost 5 bases, and 7 bases had no gene match. Germline V lookup: CDR1 DFQATT, CDR2 SNEGSKA (reference sequence). The CDR3 runs to 14 residues. The DNA for the CDR3 is TGCAGTGCTCGGACAGGGGGCCTGGGGGAGACCCAGTACTTC. This encodes CSARTGGLGETQYF.

This clonotype was counted a few times. The rearrangement links TRBV29-1 to TRBJ2-3; 11 bases are a match to TRBD2. Germline V CDR1 and CDR2: SQVTM, ANQGSEA. V shed 6 bases, J shed 1 base, and the junction held 3 bases outside the gene matches. The CDR3 is made up of 14 amino acids. The CDR3 nucleotides read TGCAGCGTGGGGGGACTAGCGGGCACAGATACGCAGTATTTT. Encoded protein: CSVGGLAGTDTQYF.

CDR3 sequence: CASSPSRGSLSLEQYF. Written as DNA, the CDR3 is TGTGCCAGCAGTCCTTCCCGGGGGTCCCTAAGTCTGGAGCAGTACTTC. The chain has TRBV25-1 and TRBJ2-4, with D possibly matching TRBD2 (6 bases). The length of the CDR3 is 16 residues. The germline V and J ends were trimmed by 5 bases and 13 bases, with 27 bases remaining between them. Germline assignment: CDR1 MGHDK and CDR2 SYGVNS.

This chain uses TRBV12-3 or TRBV12-4 with TRBJ1-5, with D unresolved. The CDR3 spans 14 residues. V dropped 2 bases and J dropped 3 bases, with 8 bases sitting between them. The CDR3 DNA follows: TGTGCCAGCAGTTTACGGCAGAACAATCAGCCCCAGCATTTT. This encodes CASSLRQNNQPQHF.

The rearrangement links TRBV12-3 or TRBV12-4 to TRBJ2-7, with 13 nucleotides matching TRBD2. V dropped 5 bases and J dropped 0; count of bases not matched to a gene: 7. This CDR3 comprises 17 residues. This chain's CDR3 is CASSPGTSGVGSYEQYF. CDR3 in DNA: TGTGCCAGCAGTCCCGGGACTAGCGGGGTGGGCTCCTACGAGCAGTACTTC.

The V call is TRBV6-4, the J call TRBJ1-2; D is ambiguous. Germline assignment: CDR1 MRHNA and CDR2 SNTAGT. The CDR3 is 12 residues long. Trimming left V 2 bases short and J 5 bases short, with 6 bases between. CDR3 loop: CASSDPFYGYTF. The CDR3 nucleotides read TGTGCCAGCAGTGACCCTTTTTATGGCTACACCTTC.

This clonotype was recorded a few times. The V and J genes are TRBV4-1 and TRBJ2-4, with 11 nucleotides matching TRBD2. The CDR3 covers 17 residues. The V and J ends lost 2 bases and 0 bases, in that order; junction bases with no gene match: 3. Germline CDR1 reads MGHRA; CDR2 reads YSYEKL. This CDR3 reads CASSQPTSGIAKNIQYF. DNA of the CDR3: TGCGCCAGCAGCCAACCGACTAGCGGGATAGCCAAAAACATTCAGTACTTC.

This clonotype appeared a few times. The genes are TRBV18 and TRBJ2-7, with a weak D call TRBD2 (5 bases). The V end was cut by 2 bases, the J end by 3 bases, with 17 bases between. The CDR3 runs 16 residues. Germline lookup yields CDR1 KGHSH and CDR2 LQKENI. The CDR3 region is CASSPSPGMDRYEQYF. CDR3 sequence (DNA): TGTGCCAGCTCACCATCGCCGGGGATGGATCGCTACGAGCAGTACTTC.

This chain uses TRBV20-1 with TRBJ2-5, with 11 positions matching TRBD2. The CDR3 extends over 14 amino acids. Germline CDR1 reads DFQATT; CDR2 reads SNEGSKA (reference sequence). Trimming at V came to 6 bases and at J to 3 bases, leaving 6 bases not matched to a gene. CDR3 region: CSAHPLAGEETQYF. CDR3 coding DNA: TGCAGTGCACATCCACTAGCGGGGGAAGAGACCCAGTACTTC.

In this sample, this clonotype turned up a few times. The V and J genes are TRBV4-1 and TRBJ1-4; tentative D call: TRBD1 (5 bases). The V end was cut by 1 base, the J end by 8 bases, with 5 bases between. The germline V gene encodes CDR1 MGHRA and CDR2 YSYEKL. This CDR3 contains 12 residues. The CDR3 nucleotides read TGCGCCAGCAGCCAAGCAGGGGAAAAACTGTTTTTT. This encodes CASSQAGEKLFF.

The V and J genes are TRBV20-1 and TRBJ2-7; 8 nucleotides line up with TRBD2. The CDR3 sequence is 15 residues long. With 0 bases clipped from V and 6 bases from J, the junction kept 10 bases outside the gene matches. Germline-derived CDR1 and CDR2 are DFQATT and SNEGSKA (reference sequence). The CDR3 protein is CSAREGTSGRGEQYF. In DNA form, the CDR3 reads TGCAGTGCTAGAGAAGGAACTAGCGGTCGTGGCGAGCAGTACTTC.

Turning to this clonotype: One junction end disagrees with the germline gene, perhaps due to a read error. The CDR3 is CTSSIGGTGTYEQYF. CDR3 DNA sequence: TGTACCAGTAGTATAGGGGGGACAGGCACCTACGAGCAGTACTTC. This chain links TRBV19 with TRBJ2-7; 8 bases match TRBD1. The CDR3 extends over 15 amino acids. Germline CDR1 reads LNHDA; CDR2 reads SQIVND (reference sequence).

This chain connects TRBV15 to TRBJ2-7; TRBD2 might be the D (5 bases). The last part of the DNA fits TRBJ2-5 better; the J call may be wrong. From germline, CDR1 is LNHNV and CDR2 YYDKDF (reference sequence). The CDR3 contains 13 residues. This CDR3 reads CATQERGLETQYF. CDR3 nucleotide sequence: TGTGCCACCCAAGAGCGAGGGCTGGAGACCCAGTACTTC.